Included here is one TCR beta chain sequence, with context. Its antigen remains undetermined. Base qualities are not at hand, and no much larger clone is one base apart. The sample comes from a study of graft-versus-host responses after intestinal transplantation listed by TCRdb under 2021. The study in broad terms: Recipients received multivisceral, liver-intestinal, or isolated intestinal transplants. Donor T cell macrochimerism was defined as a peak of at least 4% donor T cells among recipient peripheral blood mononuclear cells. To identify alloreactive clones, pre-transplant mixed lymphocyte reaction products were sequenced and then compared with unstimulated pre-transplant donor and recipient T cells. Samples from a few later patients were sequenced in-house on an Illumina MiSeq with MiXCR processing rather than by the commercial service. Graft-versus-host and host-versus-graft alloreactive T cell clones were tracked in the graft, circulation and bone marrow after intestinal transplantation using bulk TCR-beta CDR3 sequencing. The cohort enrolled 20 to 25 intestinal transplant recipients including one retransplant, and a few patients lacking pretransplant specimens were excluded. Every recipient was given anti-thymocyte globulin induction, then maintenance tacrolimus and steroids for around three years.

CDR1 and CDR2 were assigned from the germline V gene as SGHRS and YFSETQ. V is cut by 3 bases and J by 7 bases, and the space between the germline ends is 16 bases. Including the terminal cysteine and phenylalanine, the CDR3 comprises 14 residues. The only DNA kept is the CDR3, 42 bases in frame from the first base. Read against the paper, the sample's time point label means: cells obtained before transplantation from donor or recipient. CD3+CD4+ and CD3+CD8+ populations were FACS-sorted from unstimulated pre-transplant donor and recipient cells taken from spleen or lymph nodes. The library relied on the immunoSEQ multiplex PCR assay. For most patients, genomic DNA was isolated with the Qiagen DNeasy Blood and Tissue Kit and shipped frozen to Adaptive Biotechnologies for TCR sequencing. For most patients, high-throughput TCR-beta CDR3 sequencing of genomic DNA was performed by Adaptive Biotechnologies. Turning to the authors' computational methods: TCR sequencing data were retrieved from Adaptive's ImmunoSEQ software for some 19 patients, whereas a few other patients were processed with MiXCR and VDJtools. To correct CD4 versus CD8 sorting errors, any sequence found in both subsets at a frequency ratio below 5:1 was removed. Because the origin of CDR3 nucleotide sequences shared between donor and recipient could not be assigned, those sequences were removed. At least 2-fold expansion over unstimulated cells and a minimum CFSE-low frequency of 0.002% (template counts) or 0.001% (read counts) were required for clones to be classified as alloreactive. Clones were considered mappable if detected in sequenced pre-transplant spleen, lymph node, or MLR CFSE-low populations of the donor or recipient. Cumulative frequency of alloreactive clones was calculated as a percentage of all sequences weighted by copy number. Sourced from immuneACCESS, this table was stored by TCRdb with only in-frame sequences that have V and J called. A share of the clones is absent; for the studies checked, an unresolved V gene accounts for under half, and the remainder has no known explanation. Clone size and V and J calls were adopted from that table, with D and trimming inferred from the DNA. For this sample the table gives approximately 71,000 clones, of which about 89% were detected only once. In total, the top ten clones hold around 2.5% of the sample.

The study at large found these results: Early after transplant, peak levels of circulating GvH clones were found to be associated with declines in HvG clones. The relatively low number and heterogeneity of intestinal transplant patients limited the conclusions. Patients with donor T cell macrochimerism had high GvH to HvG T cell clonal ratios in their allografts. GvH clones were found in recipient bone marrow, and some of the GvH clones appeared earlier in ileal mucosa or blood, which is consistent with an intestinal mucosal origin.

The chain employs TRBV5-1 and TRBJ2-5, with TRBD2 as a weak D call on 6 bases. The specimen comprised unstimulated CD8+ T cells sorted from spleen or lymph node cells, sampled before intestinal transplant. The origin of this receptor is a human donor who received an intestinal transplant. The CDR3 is CASSSIRGTGTQYF. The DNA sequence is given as TGCGCCAGCAGCTCCATCCGGGGGACGGGGACCCAGTACTTC.